This T cell receptor beta chain was identified during a study of T cell responses to AZD1222 COVID-19 vaccine. Whole-study results and caveats: As reported, nearly half of all spike-specific TCRs target variant regions that are unmutated. It should be noted that donors were predominantly white British and more often female, and clonal diversity was possibly underestimated. Of the AZD1222 recipients, only 5 or 6 were seropositive at baseline. Mapped onto spike, vaccine-associated CD4 TCRs spanned it and were dominant at 160-218 and 743-854.

Of note for this clone: Its antigen is still unknown.

Sequenced by immunoSEQ multiplex PCR; TCRdb stores in-frame clones only, minus some. The table includes 150,000 or so clones, around 90% detected once. V was shortened by 3 bases and J by 4 bases, with 4 bases between the two germline ends. This CDR3 spans 12 amino acids. Germline CDR1 is SGHKS and CDR2 is YYEKEE (reference sequence). This material consisted of peripheral blood, taken on day 0 of AZD1222 vaccination. The TCR comes from an adult in good health. The gene calls are TRBV5-5 and TRBJ1-4; D not resolved. The CDR3 spells CASSSYNEKLFF. CDR3 DNA: TGTGCCAGCAGCTCCTATAATGAAAAACTGTTTTTT.